This TCR beta chain emerged from a study of cytomegalovirus exposure and HLA in healthy donors (TCRdb year 2017). As for the study more broadly: An earlier analysis of around 600 of the donors reported about 250 Gb of sequence data and around 120 million unique TCR beta sequences from 150 million to 200 million T cells. An early release that covered several hundred HLA-typed donors contained approximately 300 gigabases of sequencing data and about 93 million unique TCR sequences. Of the roughly 400 genotyped donors, over 80% were placed in the genetic ancestry cluster associated with self-reported Caucasian donors. The study was designed to test whether signatures of past pathogen exposure could be identified by cataloging public T cell receptors. The T cell repertoires of 666 subjects were profiled by immunosequencing and related to cytomegalovirus serostatus. In addition to the first cohort of 666 subjects, a separate validation cohort of over 90 different subjects was used. To predict cytomegalovirus infection status, the study combined high-throughput TCR immunosequencing, statistical association of individual TCRs with disease status, and machine learning. To study patterns of TCR occurrence, a later analysis re-analyzed previously published TCR beta repertoires from 550 to 800 donors and added high-resolution HLA genotyping. In the later analysis, no new phenotypic data were used to find candidate immune exposures; instead, reliance was placed on TCR beta sequences and their occurrence across donors. An earlier analysis of more than 450 of the donors used high-throughput TCR beta sequencing to judge whether each TCR beta V gene segment behaved as functional or pseudogenic. Donor age, sex, ethnicity and CMV serostatus were compiled together with the repertoire data. A later genetic analysis took genome-wide SNP genotypes for about 65% of the roughly 670 donors and used that subset as a discovery cohort. Every repertoire in the discovery cohort had been generated on one and the same sequencing platform. Class I and class II HLA loci were covered by the typing at four-digit resolution. The number of donors typed differed by locus, with roughly 620-640 for A, B, C, DRB1 and DQB1, roughly 550 for DQA1, 606 for DPA1, and 472 for DPB1. Four or five DR-DQ haplotypes were treated as single units for association and clustering because of strong linkage in the cohort. Across about 370 genotyped donors of the cohort, an average of about 240,000 unique TCR beta nucleotide sequences per donor were sequenced, and around 19% of those sequences were non-productive.

This clone was seen just once. This clone's antigen is unknown. Nothing much larger sits one base from this clone, and base qualities are not available. General findings and caveats noted by the study authors: CMV serostatus was the only immune exposure information available for the cohort. The presence/absence analyses assumed that sequencing depth was roughly uniform across donors, and that assumption may not be true. A few of the identified cytomegalovirus-associated TCR beta chains were confirmed in vitro to be specific for cytomegalovirus antigens. The classifier was reported to diagnose cytomegalovirus status with high specificity and sensitivity in both the original and validation cohorts. Most CMV-associated TCR beta chains appeared to be HLA-restricted in a later analysis, and the HLA associations seemed to be driven largely by CMV exposure. The earlier analysis of some 560 of the donors excluded fewer than 20 rarely observed V segments, including chromosome 9 orphons, because counts were too low. In a later analysis, HLA-associated TCR beta chains showed more clonal expansion and lower generation probabilities than non-associated chains that were equally common. A further reported finding was that TCR beta sequences accurately predicted the HLA-A and HLA-B alleles for most subjects in the first cohort. This cohort had only TCR beta chains sequenced, and the lack of alpha or paired-chain data limited which features could be detected. The sequencing pipeline was judged likely to have produced a cluster of highly shared sequence variants as a technical artifact. At a false discovery rate of 0.05, a later analysis linked some 17,000 TCR beta sequences to specific HLA alleles. In a later genetic analysis, fewer N-insertions in productive TCRs were reported among donors in an Asian-associated ancestry cluster than the approximately 670-donor mean. Because the 87-base-pair reads could not distinguish some IMGT-functional V segments, including TRBV6-2 and TRBV6-3, those segments were excluded. Because some donors lacked HLA typing at each locus, the association tests relied only on the typed subset. In a later analysis, the rate of TCR association differed among HLA loci, with DRB1 alleles having the most associated TCRs and HLA-C alleles having the fewest. When HLA alleles, especially DR and DQ, strongly co-occurred, attributing TCR associations to individual alleles was difficult. An association between a missense DCLRE1C variant and V-gene and J-gene trimming of TCR beta chains was found in a later genetic analysis and replicated in an independent cohort. While some public TCRs were present in many individuals, most TCR sequences turned up only very rarely across donors. The authors suggested that the approach could potentially be extended to other disease states and immunological phenotypes. In the study, roughly 160 TCR beta chains were listed as associated with cytomegalovirus. Broadly in line with IMGT annotations, most TCR beta V segments showed up in productive rearrangements about 87% or about 30% of the time in an earlier analysis of approximately 600 of the donors. Linkage disequilibrium might explain the correlated functional status among segregating V segments, but an unknown experimental factor could not be excluded. According to a later analysis, parvovirus B19, influenza, CMV and Epstein-Barr virus appeared linked to several top co-occurrence clusters.

The CDR3 contains 14 residues, cysteine and phenylalanine counted. Only the CDR3 part of the read is kept: 42 bases, read in frame from the first base. CDR1 SGHRS and CDR2 YFSETQ were looked up in the germline V gene. Clipping removes 4 bases from V and 5 bases from J, with 4 as the unmatched junction base count. The cohort comprised fewer than 750 healthy bone marrow donors. At the time of sampling, every cohort member was nominally healthy, though immune exposures that went unrecorded were likely present. The donor tested CMV seronegative, placing the donor among the 352 seronegative members of the cohort. Each donor provided a peripheral blood sample, and peripheral blood mononuclear cells were used for TCR beta sequencing. Genomic DNA extraction from the blood cell samples was performed with the Qiagen DNeasy Blood Extraction Kit. Library preparation employed the immunoSEQ multiplex PCR assay. For the multiplex PCR, a mixture combining 60 forward primers for TCR Vbeta segments and 13 reverse primers for TCR Jbeta segments was used. A multiplex PCR assay on genomic DNA amplified the CDR3 region of rearranged TCR beta genes. On the Illumina HiSeq System, the amplified TCR beta libraries were sequenced as 87-base-pair reads. From the authors' description of their analysis: A later analysis counted about 80 million unique TCR beta chains across the 700 or so repertoires, and around 9.9 million of these chains were shared by at least two donors. A nearest-neighbor algorithm error-corrected the raw reads and collapsed the reads into unique sequences, merging closely related sequences to remove PCR and sequencing errors. CDR3 sequences were aligned to IMGT reference sequences to assign V, D and J gene segments. For a sequence to be retained, at least a six-nucleotide match to both a V gene segment and a J gene segment was required. A rearrangement counted as productive if the CDR3 had no stop codons and remained in frame with V and J, and every other rearrangement counted as non-productive. CDR3 was defined by IMGT convention, running from the second conserved V-encoded cysteine to the conserved J-encoded phenylalanine. The earlier analysis of a few hundred of the donors excluded any sequence lacking an unambiguous match to a single V gene segment. An earlier analysis of just under 600 of the donors called V segments functional above 56.7% productive rearrangements and segregating when the between-donor standard deviation exceeded 5%. A statistical classification framework was built for diagnosing cytomegalovirus status from the catalog of TCR beta chain sequences. V and J gene assignment, in a later analysis, came from comparing TCR nucleotide sequences with IMGT/GENE-DB human TR gene sequences. Using the TCRdist pipeline, a later analysis assigned CDR3 sequences along with most-parsimonious VDJ recombination scenarios. In a later analysis, every TCR beta chain was defined by the combination of its CDR3 amino acid sequence and its V-gene family, and reads without a unique V-gene family were dropped. In a later analysis, fewer than 650 highly shared, low-generation-probability nucleotide sequences were removed to address suspected cross-contamination and a sequencing artifact. In a later analysis, a clonal expansion index was calculated for each public chain from normalized within-repertoire ranks of inferred template counts. In a later analysis, generation probabilities were computed using a VDJ recombination model fitted to out-of-frame rearrangements, and the results were checked against IGoR. In a later analysis, TCR-TCR, TCR-HLA and TCR-CMV co-occurrence was scored with hypergeometric tests, and a repertoire-size bias correction was applied to TCR pairs. A later analysis estimated false discovery rates by permuting HLA or CMV assignments 20 times. In a later analysis, co-occurring TCRs were grouped using DBSCAN, with TCRdist sequence similarity added in when clustering inside HLA-allele-positive subsets. Repertoires with fewer than 30,000 or more than 120,000 public chains, plus five repertoires with anomalous nucleotide sharing, were excluded from co-occurrence clustering. The table comes from immuneACCESS by way of TCRdb, which keeps in-frame sequences with V and J called. Part of the clones is missing from these tables; in studies checked, under half for an unresolved V gene and the rest for unknown reasons. V and J calls and clone size are copied from that table; D and trimming were computed from the DNA. The sample contains about 140,000 clones, roughly 79% of them found a single time. The top ten clonotypes cover less than 3% of the sample.

The V gene is TRBV5-1 and the J gene is TRBJ2-3; 10 bases in the middle match TRBD1. The sample consisted of PBMCs. This sequence was found in a male donor in good health and CMV-seronegative. The CDR3 region has the sequence CASSRGTGVDTQYF. In nucleotide form, the sequence is TGCGCCAGCAGCCGAGGGACAGGGGTAGATACGCAGTATTTT.